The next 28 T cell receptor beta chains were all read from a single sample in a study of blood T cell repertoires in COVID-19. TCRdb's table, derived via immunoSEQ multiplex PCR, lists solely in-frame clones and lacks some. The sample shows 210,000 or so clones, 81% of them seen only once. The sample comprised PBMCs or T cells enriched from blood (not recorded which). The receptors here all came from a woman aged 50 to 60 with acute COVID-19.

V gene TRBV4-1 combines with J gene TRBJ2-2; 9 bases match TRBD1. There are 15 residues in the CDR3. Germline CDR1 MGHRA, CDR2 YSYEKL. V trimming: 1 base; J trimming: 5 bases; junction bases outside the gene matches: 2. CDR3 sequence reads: CASSQGDRETGELFF. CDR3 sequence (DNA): TGCGCCAGCAGCCAAGGGGACAGGGAAACCGGGGAGCTGTTTTTT.

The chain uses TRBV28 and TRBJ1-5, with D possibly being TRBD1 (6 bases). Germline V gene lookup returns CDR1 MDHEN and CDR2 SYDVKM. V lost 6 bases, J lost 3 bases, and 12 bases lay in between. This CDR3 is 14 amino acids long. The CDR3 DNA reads TGTGCCAGCAGCCCCGGACAGTTCAATCAGCCCCAGCATTTT. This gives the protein CASSPGQFNQPQHF.

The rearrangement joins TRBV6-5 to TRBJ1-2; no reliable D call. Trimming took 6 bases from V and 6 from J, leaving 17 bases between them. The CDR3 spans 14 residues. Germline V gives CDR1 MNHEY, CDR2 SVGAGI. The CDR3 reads CASRFPPPLHGYTF. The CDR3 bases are TGTGCCAGCAGATTCCCGCCCCCACTACATGGCTACACCTTC.

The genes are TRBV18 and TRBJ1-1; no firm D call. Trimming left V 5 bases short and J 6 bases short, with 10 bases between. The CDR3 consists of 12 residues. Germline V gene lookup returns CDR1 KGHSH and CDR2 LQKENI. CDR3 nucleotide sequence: TGTGCCAGCTCAAGCTTGATGGCTGAAGCTTTCTTT. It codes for CASSSLMAEAFF.

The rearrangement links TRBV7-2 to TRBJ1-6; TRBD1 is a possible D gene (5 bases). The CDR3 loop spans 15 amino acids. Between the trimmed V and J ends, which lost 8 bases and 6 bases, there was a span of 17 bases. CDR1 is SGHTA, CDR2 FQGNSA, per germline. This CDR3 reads CASLELGGVNSPLHF. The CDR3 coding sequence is TGTGCCAGCCTAGAGCTTGGAGGGGTTAATTCACCCCTCCACTTT. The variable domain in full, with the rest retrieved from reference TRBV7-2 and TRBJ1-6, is GAGVSQSPSNKVTEKGKDVELRCDPISGHTALYWYRQSLGQGLEFLIYFQGNSAPDKSGLPSDRFSAERTGGSVSTLTIQRTQQEDSAVYLCASLELGGVNSPLHFGNGTRLTVT.

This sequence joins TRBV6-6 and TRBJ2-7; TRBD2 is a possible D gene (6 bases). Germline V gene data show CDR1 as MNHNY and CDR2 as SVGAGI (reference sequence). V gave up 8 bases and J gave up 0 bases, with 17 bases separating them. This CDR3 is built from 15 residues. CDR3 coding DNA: TGTGCCAGCGGGAGGTCGGGGCCAGACTCCTACGAGCAGTACTTC. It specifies CASGRSGPDSYEQYF.

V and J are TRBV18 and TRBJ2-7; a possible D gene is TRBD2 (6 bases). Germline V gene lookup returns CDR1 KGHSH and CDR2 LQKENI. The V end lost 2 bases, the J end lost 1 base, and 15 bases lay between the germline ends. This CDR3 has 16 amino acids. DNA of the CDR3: TGTGCCAGCTCACCATACGCACCTCGGGGGTCCTACGAGCAGTACTTC. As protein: CASSPYAPRGSYEQYF.

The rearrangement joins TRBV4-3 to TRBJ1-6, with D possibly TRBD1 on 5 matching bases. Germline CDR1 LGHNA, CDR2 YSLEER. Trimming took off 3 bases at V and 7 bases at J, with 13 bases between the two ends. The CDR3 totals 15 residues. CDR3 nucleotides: TGCGCCAGCAGCCAGATCATGGGGGGAAATTCACCCCTCCACTTT. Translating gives CASSQIMGGNSPLHF.

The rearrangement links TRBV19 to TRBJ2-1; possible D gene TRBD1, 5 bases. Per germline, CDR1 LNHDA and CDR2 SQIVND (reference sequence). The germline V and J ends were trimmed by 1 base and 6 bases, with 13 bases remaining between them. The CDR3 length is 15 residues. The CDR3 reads CASSIGVGAFNEQFF. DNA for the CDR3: TGTGCCAGTAGTATAGGGGTTGGGGCTTTCAATGAGCAGTTCTTC.

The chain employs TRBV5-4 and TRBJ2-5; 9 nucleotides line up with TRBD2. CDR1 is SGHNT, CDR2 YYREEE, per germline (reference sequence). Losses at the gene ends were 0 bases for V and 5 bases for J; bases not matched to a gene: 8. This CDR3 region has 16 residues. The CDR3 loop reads CASSLAAGGPGETQYF. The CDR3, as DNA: TGTGCCAGCAGCTTGGCCGCGGGAGGGCCGGGTGAGACCCAGTACTTC.

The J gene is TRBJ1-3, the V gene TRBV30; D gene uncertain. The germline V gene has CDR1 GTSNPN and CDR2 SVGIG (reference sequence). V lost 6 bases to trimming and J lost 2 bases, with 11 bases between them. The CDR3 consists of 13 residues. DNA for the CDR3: TGTGCCTGCTCATCCGGGACTGGAAACACCATATATTTT. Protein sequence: CACSSGTGNTIYF.

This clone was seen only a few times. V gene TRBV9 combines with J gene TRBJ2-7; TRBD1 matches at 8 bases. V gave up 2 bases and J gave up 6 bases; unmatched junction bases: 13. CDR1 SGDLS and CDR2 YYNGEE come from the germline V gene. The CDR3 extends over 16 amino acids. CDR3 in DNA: TGTGCCAGCAGCGTTCAGACAGGGGCGGTAGGGGGCGAGCAGTACTTC. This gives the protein CASSVQTGAVGGEQYF.

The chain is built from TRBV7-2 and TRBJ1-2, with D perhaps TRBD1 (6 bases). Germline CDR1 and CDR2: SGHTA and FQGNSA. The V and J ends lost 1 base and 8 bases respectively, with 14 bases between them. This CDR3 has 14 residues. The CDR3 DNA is TGTGCCAGCAGCTTAGTAGCACAGGGCGGCGGCTACACCTTC. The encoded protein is CASSLVAQGGGYTF.

CDR3 bases: TGCGCCAGCAGCTTGCGGTCGGCTAGCCTAACAGATACGCAGTATTTT. Its protein product is CASSLRSASLTDTQYF. V and J are TRBV5-1 and TRBJ2-3; possible D gene TRBD2, 5 bases. This CDR3 spans 16 amino acids. CDR1 is SGHRS, CDR2 YFSETQ, per germline. Trimming took off 1 base at V and 3 bases at J, with 15 bases between the two ends.

The CDR3 DNA sequence: TGCGCCAGCAGCCAACTCCAGGGGTACGCTTACTACGAGCAGTACTTC. Amino acid sequence: CASSQLQGYAYYEQYF. The chain carries TRBV4-1 and TRBJ2-7, with D possibly TRBD1 on 6 matching bases. The CDR3 runs to 16 residues. The germline V and J ends were trimmed by 2 bases and 3 bases, with 17 bases remaining between them. From germline, CDR1 is MGHRA and CDR2 YSYEKL.

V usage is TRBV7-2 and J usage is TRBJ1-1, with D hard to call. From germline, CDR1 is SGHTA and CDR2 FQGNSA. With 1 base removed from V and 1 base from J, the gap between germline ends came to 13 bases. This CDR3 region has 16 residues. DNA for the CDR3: TGTGCCAGCAGCTTAGGCGGGTACAGAGCGAACACTGAAGCTTTCTTT. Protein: CASSLGGYRANTEAFF. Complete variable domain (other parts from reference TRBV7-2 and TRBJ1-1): GAGVSQSPSNKVTEKGKDVELRCDPISGHTALYWYRQSLGQGLEFLIYFQGNSAPDKSGLPSDRFSAERTGGSVSTLTIQRTQQEDSAVYLCASSLGGYRANTEAFFGQGTRLTVV.

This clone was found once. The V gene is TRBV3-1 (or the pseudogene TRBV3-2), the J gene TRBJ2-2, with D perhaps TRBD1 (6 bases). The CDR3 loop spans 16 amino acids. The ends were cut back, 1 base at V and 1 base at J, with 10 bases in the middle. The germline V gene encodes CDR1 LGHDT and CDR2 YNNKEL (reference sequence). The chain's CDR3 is CASSQAGQLNTGELFF. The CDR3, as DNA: TGTGCCAGCAGCCAAGCCGGACAGTTGAACACCGGGGAGCTGTTTTTT.

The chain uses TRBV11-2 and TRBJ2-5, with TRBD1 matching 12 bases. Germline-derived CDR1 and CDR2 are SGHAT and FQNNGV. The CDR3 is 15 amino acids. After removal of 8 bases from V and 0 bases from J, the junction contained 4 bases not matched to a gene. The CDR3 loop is CASGGQGANQETQYF. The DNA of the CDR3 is TGTGCCAGCGGGGGACAGGGGGCGAACCAAGAGACCCAGTACTTC.

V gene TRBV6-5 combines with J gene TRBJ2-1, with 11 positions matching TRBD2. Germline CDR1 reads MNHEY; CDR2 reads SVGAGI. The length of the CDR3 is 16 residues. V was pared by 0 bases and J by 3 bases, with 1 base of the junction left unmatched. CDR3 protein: CASSYSTSGGYNEQFF. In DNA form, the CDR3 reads TGTGCCAGCAGTTACTCCACTAGCGGGGGCTACAATGAGCAGTTCTTC.

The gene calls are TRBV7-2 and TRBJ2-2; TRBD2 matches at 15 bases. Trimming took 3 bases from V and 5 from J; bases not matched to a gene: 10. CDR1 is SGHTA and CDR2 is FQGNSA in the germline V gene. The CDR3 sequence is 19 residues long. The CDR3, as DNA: TGTGCCAGCAGCTTGTCCGGGACTAGCGGGAGGCCGGGGACCGGGGAGCTGTTTTTT. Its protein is CASSLSGTSGRPGTGELFF.

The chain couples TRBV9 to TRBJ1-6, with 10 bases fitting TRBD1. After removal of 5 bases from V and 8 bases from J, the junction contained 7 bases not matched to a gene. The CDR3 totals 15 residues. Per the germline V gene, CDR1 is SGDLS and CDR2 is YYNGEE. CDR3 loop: CASSITGTGDSPLHF. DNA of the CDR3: TGTGCCAGCAGTATAACCGGGACAGGGGATTCACCCCTCCACTTT. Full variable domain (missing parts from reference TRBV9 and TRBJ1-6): DSGVTQTPKHLITATGQRVTLRCSPRSGDLSVYWYQQSLDQGLQFLIQYYNGEERAKGNILERFSAQQFPDLHSELNLSSLELGDSALYFCASSITGTGDSPLHFGNGTRLTVT.

CDR3: CASSLTGENTEAFF. In DNA form, the CDR3 reads TGTGCCAGCAGCTTAACGGGGGAGAACACTGAAGCTTTCTTT. This chain links TRBV7-6 with TRBJ1-1; D may be TRBD1 (5 bases). V lost 2 bases and J 1 base, leaving 8 bases between the germline ends. Germline loops: CDR1 SGHVS, CDR2 FNYEAQ. The CDR3 extends over 14 amino acids.

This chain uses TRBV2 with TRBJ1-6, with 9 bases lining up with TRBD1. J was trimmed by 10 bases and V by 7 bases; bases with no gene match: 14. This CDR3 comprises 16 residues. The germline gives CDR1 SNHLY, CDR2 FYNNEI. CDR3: CASTGTGTGVMSPLHF. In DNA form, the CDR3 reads TGTGCCAGCACTGGGACAGGGACGGGTGTTATGTCACCCCTCCACTTT. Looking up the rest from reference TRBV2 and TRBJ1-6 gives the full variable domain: EPEVTQTPSHQVTQMGQEVILRCVPISNHLYFYWYRQILGQKVEFLVSFYNNEISEKSEIFDDQFSVERPDGSNFTLKIRSTKLEDSAMYFCASTGTGTGVMSPLHFGNGTRLTVT.

The CDR3 here is CASRHWTENYGYTF. CDR3 bases: TGTGCCAGCAGGCATTGGACAGAAAACTATGGCTACACCTTC. This chain joins TRBV6-5 and TRBJ1-2; TRBD1 might be the D (6 bases). CDR3 size: 14 residues. Germline CDR1 MNHEY, CDR2 SVGAGI. Between the trimmed V and J ends, which lost 6 bases and 2 bases, there was a span of 13 bases.

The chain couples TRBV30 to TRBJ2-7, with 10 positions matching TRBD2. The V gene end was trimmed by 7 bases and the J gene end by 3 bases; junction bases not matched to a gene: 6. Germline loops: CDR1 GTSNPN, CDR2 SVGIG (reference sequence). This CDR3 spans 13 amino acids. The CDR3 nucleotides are TGTGCCTTTTCTAGCGGGAGTAACTACGAGCAGTACTTC. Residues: CAFSSGSNYEQYF.

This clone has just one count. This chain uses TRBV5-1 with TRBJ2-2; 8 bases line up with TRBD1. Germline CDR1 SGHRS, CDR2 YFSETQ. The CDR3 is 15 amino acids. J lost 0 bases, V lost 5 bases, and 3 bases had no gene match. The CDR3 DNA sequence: TGCGCCAGCAGGTCGGACAGGGCGAACACCGGGGAGCTGTTTTTT. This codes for CASRSDRANTGELFF. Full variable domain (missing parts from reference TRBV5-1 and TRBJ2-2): KAGVTQTPRYLIKTRGQQVTLSCSPISGHRSVSWYQQTPGQGLQFLFEYFSETQRNKGNFPGRFSGRQFSNSRSEMNVSTLELGDSALYLCASRSDRANTGELFFGEGSRLTVL.

CDR3 in DNA: TGTGCCAGCAGCGTAGGGCCCGGGTCCACTGGAAACACCATATATTTT. Translated: CASSVGPGSTGNTIYF. The chain uses TRBV9 and TRBJ1-3; D gene uncertain. The V end lost 0 bases, the J end lost 2 bases, and 12 bases lay between the germline ends. The CDR3 runs 16 residues. CDR1 and CDR2 (germline): SGDLS, YYNGEE.

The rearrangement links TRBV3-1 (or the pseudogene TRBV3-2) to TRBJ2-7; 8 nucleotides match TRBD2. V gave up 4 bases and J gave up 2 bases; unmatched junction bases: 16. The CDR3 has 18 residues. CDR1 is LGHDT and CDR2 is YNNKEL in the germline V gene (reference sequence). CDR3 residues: CASSPIRGGSGRAYEQYF. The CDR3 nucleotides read TGTGCCAGCAGCCCCATTCGGGGGGGGTCAGGGAGGGCCTACGAGCAGTACTTC.